This record looks at one TCR beta chain sequence and its context. Trimming cost V 3 bases and J 13 bases; bases outside gene matches: 4. Germline V CDR1 and CDR2: DFQATT, SNEGSKA (reference sequence). The CDR3 is 11 residues long. This sample is drawn from a study of T cell changes during pregnancy in multiple sclerosis. Here immunoSEQ multiplex PCR was the method, and the copy in TCRdb shows in-frame clones only, minus some. The sample holds tens of thousands of clones, 92% seen once. This receptor was taken from a female donor with multiple sclerosis, enrolled in a pregnancy study. The sample was peripheral blood, taken in the first trimester of pregnancy. The chain uses TRBV20-1 and TRBJ2-1; 9 positions agree with TRBD1. CDR3 protein: CSAREDRGQFF. CDR3 nucleotides: TGCAGTGCTAGGGAGGACAGGGGTCAGTTCTTC.